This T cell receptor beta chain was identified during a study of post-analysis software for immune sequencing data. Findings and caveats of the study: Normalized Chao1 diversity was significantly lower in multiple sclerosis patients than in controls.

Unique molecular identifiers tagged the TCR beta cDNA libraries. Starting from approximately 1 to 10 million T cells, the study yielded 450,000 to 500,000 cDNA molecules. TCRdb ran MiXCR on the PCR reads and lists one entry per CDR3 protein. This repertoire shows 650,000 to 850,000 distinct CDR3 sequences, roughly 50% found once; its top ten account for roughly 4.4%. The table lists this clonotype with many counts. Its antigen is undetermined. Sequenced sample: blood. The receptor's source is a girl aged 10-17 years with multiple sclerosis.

The CDR3 here is CSAPKTGGYGYTF. The CDR3 region has the DNA TGCAGTGCTCCCAAGACAGGAGGGTATGGCTACACCTTC. The chain couples TRBV20-1 to TRBJ1-2, with a tentative D call TRBD1 (6 bases). V shed 5 bases and J shed 5 bases, with 15 bases lying between them. In germline, CDR1 is DFQATT, CDR2 SNEGSKA (reference sequence). The CDR3 has 13 residues.